The rows below give T cell receptor beta chains drawn from one sample of a study of PD-1 blockade in classical Hodgkin lymphoma. Profiling relied on immunoSEQ multiplex PCR, and the TCRdb table lists in-frame clones only, not all of them. The sample has approximately 6,000 clones, roughly 84% seen once. The sample was peripheral blood mononuclear cells (PBMCs), taken before the second cycle of nivolumab. These receptors were taken from a human donor with classical Hodgkin lymphoma. Each CDR3 is given with its conserved first and last residue. Each record gives: clone size, V gene, J gene, D gene, CDR3 DNA, CDR3 protein. A D gene is named only where the DNA matches it firmly. Rows may omit the clone size; those that give it use once, few, many or a size class.

clone_size: .
v_call: TRBV10-3
j_call: TRBJ1-6
d_call: .
cdr3_nt: TGTGCCATCAGTGAGTGGCAGTACTATAATTCACCCCTCCACTTT
cdr3_aa: CAISEWQYYNSPLHF

clone_size: .
v_call: TRBV19
j_call: TRBJ2-3
d_call: .
cdr3_nt: TGTGCCAGTAGTATACGGCAGAGCACAGATACGCAGTATTTT
cdr3_aa: CASSIRQSTDTQYF

clone_size: once
v_call: TRBV7-9
j_call: TRBJ2-1
d_call: TRBD1
cdr3_nt: TGTGCCAGCAGCCCTAGGAGGGAGACAGGGGGCAGCGAGCAGTTCTTC
cdr3_aa: CASSPRRETGGSEQFF

clone_size: once
v_call: TRBV6-1
j_call: TRBJ1-3
d_call: .
cdr3_nt: TGTGCCAGCAGTGAAATCTCTGGAAACACCATATATTTT
cdr3_aa: CASSEISGNTIYF

clone_size: .
v_call: TRBV2
j_call: TRBJ1-4
d_call: .
cdr3_nt: TGTGCCAGCAGTGAATTGGGGCGGGGTGAAAAACTGTTTTTT
cdr3_aa: CASSELGRGEKLFF

clone_size: .
v_call: TRBV19
j_call: TRBJ2-5
d_call: .
cdr3_nt: TGTGCCAGTAGTATCGGGGTGGGCACAACAGGCCAAGAGACCCAGTACTTC
cdr3_aa: CASSIGVGTTGQETQYF

clone_size: once
v_call: TRBV6-1
j_call: TRBJ1-3
d_call: .
cdr3_nt: TGTGCCAGCAATTGGGCCGCTACCTCTGGAAACACCATATATTTT
cdr3_aa: CASNWAATSGNTIYF

clone_size: .
v_call: TRBV9
j_call: TRBJ2-1
d_call: TRBD2
cdr3_nt: TGTGCCAGCAGCTTAAGACAGCGGGGGGACTACAATGAGCAGTTCTTC
cdr3_aa: CASSLRQRGDYNEQFF

clone_size: .
v_call: TRBV14
j_call: TRBJ2-2
d_call: .
cdr3_nt: TGTGCCAGCAGCCACTGGAAGGCCTACACCACCGGGGAGCTGTTTTTT
cdr3_aa: CASSHWKAYTTGELFF

clone_size: .
v_call: TRBV20-1
j_call: TRBJ1-2
d_call: .
cdr3_nt: TGCAGTGCCCTAAGTAACTATGGCTACACCTTC
cdr3_aa: CSALSNYGYTF

clone_size: once
v_call: TRBV15
j_call: TRBJ2-5
d_call: .
cdr3_nt: TGTGCCACCAGCAGAGATGACAGGAGCCGAGAGACCCAGTACTTC
cdr3_aa: CATSRDDRSRETQYF

clone_size: .
v_call: TRBV5-5
j_call: TRBJ1-2
d_call: .
cdr3_nt: TGTGCCAGCAGCTTTGACCTCAGATCGCGCTACACCTTC
cdr3_aa: CASSFDLRSRYTF

clone_size: .
v_call: TRBV29-1
j_call: TRBJ1-5
d_call: .
cdr3_nt: TGCAGCGTTGGAGACAGTTCCAATCAGCCCCAGCATTTT
cdr3_aa: CSVGDSSNQPQHF

clone_size: .
v_call: TRBV6-5
j_call: TRBJ2-5
d_call: .
cdr3_nt: TGTGCCAGCAGTTACGGACAGCCCCAAGAGACCCAGTACTTC
cdr3_aa: CASSYGQPQETQYF

clone_size: .
v_call: TRBV7-9
j_call: TRBJ1-3
d_call: .
cdr3_nt: TGTGCCAGCAGCTTAGCCTCGGCGGGGTCTGGAAACACCATATATTTT
cdr3_aa: CASSLASAGSGNTIYF

clone_size: once
v_call: TRBV2
j_call: TRBJ1-2
d_call: TRBD1
cdr3_nt: TGTGCCAGCTTAGCGGGGACAGGGATTGCCTATGGCTACACCTTC
cdr3_aa: CASLAGTGIAYGYTF

clone_size: .
v_call: TRBV12-5
j_call: TRBJ1-2
d_call: .
cdr3_nt: TGTGCTAGTGGTCTAGACGGGGGCTATGGCTACACCTTC
cdr3_aa: CASGLDGGYGYTF

clone_size: .
v_call: TRBV27
j_call: TRBJ1-2
d_call: .
cdr3_nt: TGTGCCAGCACCCGAGCCGGACATCTCTATGGCTACACCTTC
cdr3_aa: CASTRAGHLYGYTF

clone_size: once
v_call: TRBV5-6
j_call: TRBJ2-2
d_call: .
cdr3_nt: TGTGCCAGCAGCTTTCAGGGTACGGGCGGGGAGCTGTTTTTT
cdr3_aa: CASSFQGTGGELFF

clone_size: .
v_call: TRBV19
j_call: TRBJ2-5
d_call: TRBD1
cdr3_nt: TGTGCCAGTAGTATAAGGGGCCGGGACAGGGGGTCACAAGAGACCCAGTACTTC
cdr3_aa: CASSIRGRDRGSQETQYF

clone_size: .
v_call: TRBV7-9
j_call: TRBJ1-3
d_call: .
cdr3_nt: TGTGCCAGCAGCCACCCGACCCTCGGACAGAACTCTGGAAACACCATATATTTT
cdr3_aa: CASSHPTLGQNSGNTIYF

clone_size: .
v_call: TRBV19
j_call: TRBJ2-3
d_call: .
cdr3_nt: TGTGCCAGTAGAGATCCTACAGGTCCAGATACGCAGTATTTT
cdr3_aa: CASRDPTGPDTQYF

clone_size: .
v_call: TRBV23-1
j_call: TRBJ2-6
d_call: .
cdr3_nt: TGCGCCAGCAGCCCCCAGGAGACCCTCTCTGGGGCCAACGTCCTGACTTTC
cdr3_aa: CASSPQETLSGANVLTF

clone_size: .
v_call: TRBV5-5
j_call: TRBJ1-2
d_call: .
cdr3_nt: TGTGCCAGCAGCTTGCAAGGGAACTATGGCTACACCTTC
cdr3_aa: CASSLQGNYGYTF

clone_size: .
v_call: TRBV18
j_call: TRBJ1-6
d_call: .
cdr3_nt: TGTGCCAGCTCACGAATGGCAGGCGATTCACCCCTCCACTTT
cdr3_aa: CASSRMAGDSPLHF

clone_size: few
v_call: TRBV6-1
j_call: TRBJ1-2
d_call: .
cdr3_nt: TGTGCCAGCAGTCCCCCCCCCGGCTACACCTTC
cdr3_aa: CASSPPPGYTF

clone_size: .
v_call: TRBV4-1
j_call: TRBJ2-1
d_call: .
cdr3_nt: TGCGCCAGCAGTCTCGGCGCCTACAATGAGCAGTTCTTC
cdr3_aa: CASSLGAYNEQFF

clone_size: .
v_call: TRBV5-6
j_call: TRBJ2-1
d_call: .
cdr3_nt: TGTGCCAGCAGCTTGGACTACTCTTCCTACAATGAGCAGTTCTTC
cdr3_aa: CASSLDYSSYNEQFF

clone_size: .
v_call: TRBV7-9
j_call: TRBJ2-2
d_call: .
cdr3_nt: TGTGCCAGCAGCTTACGGTCGAACACCGGGGAGCTGTTTTTT
cdr3_aa: CASSLRSNTGELFF

clone_size: .
v_call: TRBV2
j_call: TRBJ2-4
d_call: .
cdr3_nt: TGTGCCAGCACCGGATTCCTAGCCAAAAACATTCAGTACTTC
cdr3_aa: CASTGFLAKNIQYF

clone_size: .
v_call: TRBV11-2
j_call: TRBJ1-2
d_call: .
cdr3_nt: TGTGCCAGCAGCTTAGATCAGGACGTCGCCTATGGCTACACCTTC
cdr3_aa: CASSLDQDVAYGYTF

clone_size: .
v_call: TRBV5-1
j_call: TRBJ2-5
d_call: .
cdr3_nt: TGCGCCAGCAGCTTGACGGGCGGCAGTAAGACCCAGTACTTC
cdr3_aa: CASSLTGGSKTQYF

clone_size: .
v_call: TRBV6-5
j_call: TRBJ1-2
d_call: TRBD1
cdr3_nt: TGTGCCAGCAGTTACAGTCGGGGACAGAACTATGGCTACACCTTC
cdr3_aa: CASSYSRGQNYGYTF

clone_size: once
v_call: TRBV5-1
j_call: TRBJ1-2
d_call: TRBD1
cdr3_nt: TGCGCCAGCAGCTTGGCACAGGGGAATGGCTACACCTTC
cdr3_aa: CASSLAQGNGYTF

clone_size: .
v_call: TRBV11-2
j_call: TRBJ2-1
d_call: TRBD2
cdr3_nt: TGTGCCAGCAGCCCCCCTAGCGGGGGACACAATGAGCAGTTCTTC
cdr3_aa: CASSPPSGGHNEQFF

clone_size: .
v_call: TRBV10-3
j_call: TRBJ1-2
d_call: TRBD1
cdr3_nt: TGTGCCATCACTGAGAGGGGACAGGGGACCAACTATGGCTACACCTTC
cdr3_aa: CAITERGQGTNYGYTF

clone_size: .
v_call: TRBV18
j_call: TRBJ2-5
d_call: .
cdr3_nt: TGTGCCAGCTCACGAGTTTACAGCCGACAGGTACAAGAGACCCAGTACTTC
cdr3_aa: CASSRVYSRQVQETQYF

clone_size: .
v_call: TRBV6-5
j_call: TRBJ2-6
d_call: .
cdr3_nt: TGTGCCAGCAGCAAAGACAGCTCTGGGGCCAACGTCCTGACTTTC
cdr3_aa: CASSKDSSGANVLTF

clone_size: few
v_call: TRBV12-5
j_call: TRBJ1-1
d_call: .
cdr3_nt: TGTGCTAGTGGTTTGCACCGGAACACTGAAGCTTTCTTT
cdr3_aa: CASGLHRNTEAFF

clone_size: .
v_call: TRBV18
j_call: TRBJ1-4
d_call: .
cdr3_nt: TGTGCCAGCTCTCAAACAACTAATGAAAAACTGTTTTTT
cdr3_aa: CASSQTTNEKLFF

clone_size: once
v_call: TRBV2
j_call: TRBJ1-4
d_call: .
cdr3_nt: TGTGCCAGCAACTATGTGGCGTTGGATGAAAAACTGTTTTTT
cdr3_aa: CASNYVALDEKLFF

clone_size: .
v_call: TRBV4-1
j_call: TRBJ2-5
d_call: .
cdr3_nt: TGCGCCAGCAGCCAAAGAGGTCTAGGTCGAGGGAGCCAAGAGACCCAGTACTTC
cdr3_aa: CASSQRGLGRGSQETQYF